This T cell receptor beta chain was sequenced during a study of CD8 T cells in Susac syndrome. Random hexamers primed reverse transcription of about 0.45 to 1 ug RNA. A single record per CDR3 protein comes from TCRdb applying MiXCR to the immunoSEQ multiplex PCR reads. The table shows 75,000 or so distinct CDR3 sequences, with 94% occurring only once. CDR3 length: 10 amino acids. V lost 4 bases, J lost 6 bases, and 2 bases lay in between. Per germline, CDR1 SNHLY and CDR2 FYNNEI. The V and J genes are TRBV2 and TRBJ2-3; D is unresolved. The clonotype originates from a human donor with Susac syndrome. Input material: CD8+ T cells from PBMCs. CDR3 protein: CASSADTQYF. The CDR3 DNA is TGTGCCAGCAGTGCGGATACGCAGTATTTT. The complete variable domain, with remaining parts taken from reference TRBV2 and TRBJ2-3, reads EPEVTQTPSHQVTQMGQEVILRCVPISNHLYFYWYRQILGQKVEFLVSFYNNEISEKSEIFDDQFSVERPDGSNFTLKIRSTKLEDSAMYFCASSADTQYFGPGTRLTVL.